This T cell receptor beta chain was documented in a study of T cell responses to AZD1222 COVID-19 vaccine. Overall study results and limits: An increase in Spike-specific TCR breadth and depth was observed after two AZD1222 doses. White British ancestry dominated among donors, who included more females, and clonal diversity was possibly underestimated.

A word on this clone: The antigen remains unidentified.

Trimming removed 6 bases from V and 0 bases from J; junction bases left unmatched: 2. Germline V gene data show CDR1 as KGHSH and CDR2 as LQKENI. CDR3 size: 15 residues. The repertoire was sequenced with immunoSEQ multiplex PCR; TCRdb's copy has only in-frame clones and lacks some. The sample has 120,000 to 150,000 clones, approximately 94% seen once. The V gene is TRBV18, the J gene TRBJ1-6; TRBD1 matches at 7 bases. The sequence was obtained from an adult in good health. Sequenced material: peripheral blood, taken on day 0 of AZD1222 vaccination. The CDR3 sequence: CASSWDSSYNSPLHF. The CDR3 DNA is TGTGCCAGCTCTTGGGACAGCTCCTATAATTCACCCCTCCACTTT.